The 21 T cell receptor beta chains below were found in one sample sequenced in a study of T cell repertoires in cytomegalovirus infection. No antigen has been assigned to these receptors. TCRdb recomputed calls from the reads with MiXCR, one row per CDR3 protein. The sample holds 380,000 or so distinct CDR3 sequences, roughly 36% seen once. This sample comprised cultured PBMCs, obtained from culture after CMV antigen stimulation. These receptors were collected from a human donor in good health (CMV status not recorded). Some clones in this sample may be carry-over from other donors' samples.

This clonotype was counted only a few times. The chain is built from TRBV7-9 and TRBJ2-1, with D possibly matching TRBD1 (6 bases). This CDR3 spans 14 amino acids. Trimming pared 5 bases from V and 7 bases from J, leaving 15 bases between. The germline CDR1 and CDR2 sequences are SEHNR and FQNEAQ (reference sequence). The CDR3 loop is CASSPETRGNEQFF. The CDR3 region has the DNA TGTGCCAGCAGCCCGGAGACGAGGGGGAATGAGCAGTTCTTC. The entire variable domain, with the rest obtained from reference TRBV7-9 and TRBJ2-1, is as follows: DTGVSQNPRHKITKRGQNVTFRCDPISEHNRLYWYRQTLGQGPEFLTYFQNEAQLEKSRLLSDRFSAERPKGSFSTLEIQRTEQGDSAMYLCASSPETRGNEQFFGPGTRLTVL.

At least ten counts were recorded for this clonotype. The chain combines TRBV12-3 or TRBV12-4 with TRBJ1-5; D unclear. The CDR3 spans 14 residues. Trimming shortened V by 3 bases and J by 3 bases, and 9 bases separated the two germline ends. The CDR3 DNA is TGTGCCAGCAGTTTTGGTGGATTCAATCAGCCCCAGCATTTT. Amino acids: CASSFGGFNQPQHF.

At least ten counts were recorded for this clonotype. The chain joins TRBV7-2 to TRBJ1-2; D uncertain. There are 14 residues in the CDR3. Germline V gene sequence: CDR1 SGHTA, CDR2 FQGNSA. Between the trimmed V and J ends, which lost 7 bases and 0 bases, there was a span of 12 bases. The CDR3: CASTPAGANYGYTF. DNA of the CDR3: TGTGCCAGCACCCCCGCCGGAGCTAACTATGGCTACACCTTC. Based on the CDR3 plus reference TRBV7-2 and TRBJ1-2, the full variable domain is GAGVSQSPSNKVTEKGKDVELRCDPISGHTALYWYRQSLGQGLEFLIYFQGNSAPDKSGLPSDRFSAERTGGSVSTLTIQRTQQEDSAVYLCASTPAGANYGYTFGSGTRLTVV.

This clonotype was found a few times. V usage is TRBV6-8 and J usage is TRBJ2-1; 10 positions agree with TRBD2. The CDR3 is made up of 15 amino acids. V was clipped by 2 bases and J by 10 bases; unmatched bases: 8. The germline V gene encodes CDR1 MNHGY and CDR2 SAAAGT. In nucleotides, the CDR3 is TGTGCCAGCAGTTACCAGGCTAGCGGGAGCCGGGAGCAGTTCTTC. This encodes CASSYQASGSREQFF.

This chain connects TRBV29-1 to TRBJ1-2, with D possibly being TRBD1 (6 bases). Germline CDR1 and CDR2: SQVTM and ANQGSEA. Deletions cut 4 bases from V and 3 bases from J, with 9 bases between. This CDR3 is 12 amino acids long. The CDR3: CSVGTADYGYTF. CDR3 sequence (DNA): TGCAGCGTTGGGACAGCGGACTATGGCTACACCTTC.

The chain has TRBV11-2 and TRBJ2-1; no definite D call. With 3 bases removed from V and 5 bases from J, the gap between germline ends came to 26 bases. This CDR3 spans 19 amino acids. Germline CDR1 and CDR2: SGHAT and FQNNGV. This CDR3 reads CASSFRVGAPIGAHNEQFF. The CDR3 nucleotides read TGTGCCAGCAGCTTTCGTGTGGGCGCCCCCATTGGCGCACACAATGAGCAGTTCTTC.

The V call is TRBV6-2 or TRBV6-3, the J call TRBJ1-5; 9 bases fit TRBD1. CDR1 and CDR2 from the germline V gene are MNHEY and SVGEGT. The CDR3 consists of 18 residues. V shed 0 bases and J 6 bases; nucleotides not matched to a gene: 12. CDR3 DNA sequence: TGTGCCAGCAGTTACTCCCTTCCGGACAGGGGCATAAGTCAGCCCCAGCATTTT. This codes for CASSYSLPDRGISQPQHF.

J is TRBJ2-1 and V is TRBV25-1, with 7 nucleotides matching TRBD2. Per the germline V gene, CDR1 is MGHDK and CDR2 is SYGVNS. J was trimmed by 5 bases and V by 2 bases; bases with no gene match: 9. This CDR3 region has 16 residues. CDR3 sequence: CASSEIGSLADNEQFF. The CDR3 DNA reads TGTGCCAGCAGTGAAATCGGATCGCTAGCGGACAATGAGCAGTTCTTC.

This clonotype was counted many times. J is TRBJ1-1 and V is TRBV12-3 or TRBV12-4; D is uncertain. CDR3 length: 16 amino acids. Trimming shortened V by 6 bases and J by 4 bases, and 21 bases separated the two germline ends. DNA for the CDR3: TGTGCCAGCAGCCAAGGGTCAGGTAATATTGGCACTGAAGCTTTCTTT. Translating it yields CASSQGSGNIGTEAFF.

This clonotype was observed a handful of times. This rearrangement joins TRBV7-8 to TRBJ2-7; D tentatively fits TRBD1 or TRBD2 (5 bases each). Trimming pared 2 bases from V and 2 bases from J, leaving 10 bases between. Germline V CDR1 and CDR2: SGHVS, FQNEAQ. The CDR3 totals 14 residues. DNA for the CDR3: TGTGCCAGCAGCTTAAGGGACGGTACCTACGAGCAGTACGTC. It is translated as CASSLRDGTYEQYV.

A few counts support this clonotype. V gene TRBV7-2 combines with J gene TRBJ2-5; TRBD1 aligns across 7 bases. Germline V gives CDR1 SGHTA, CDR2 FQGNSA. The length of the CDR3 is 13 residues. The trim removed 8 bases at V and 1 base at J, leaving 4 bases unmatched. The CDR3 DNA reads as TGTGCCAGCGTGCACAGGGGCCAAGAGACCCAGTACTTC. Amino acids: CASVHRGQETQYF.

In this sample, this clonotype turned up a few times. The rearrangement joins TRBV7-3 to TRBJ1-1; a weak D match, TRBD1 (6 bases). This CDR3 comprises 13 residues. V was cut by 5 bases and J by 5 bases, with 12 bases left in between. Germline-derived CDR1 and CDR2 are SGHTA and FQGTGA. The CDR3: CASSQGGGTEAFF. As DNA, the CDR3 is TGTGCCAGCAGCCAAGGGGGAGGGACTGAAGCTTTCTTT.

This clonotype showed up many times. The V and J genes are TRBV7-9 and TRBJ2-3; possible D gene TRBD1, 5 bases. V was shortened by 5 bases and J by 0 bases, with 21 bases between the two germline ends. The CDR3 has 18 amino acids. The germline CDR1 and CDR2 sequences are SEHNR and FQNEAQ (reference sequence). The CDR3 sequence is CASSTTDSKLPSTDTQYF. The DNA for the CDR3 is TGTGCCAGCAGCACTACCGACAGCAAACTACCGAGCACAGATACGCAGTATTTT.

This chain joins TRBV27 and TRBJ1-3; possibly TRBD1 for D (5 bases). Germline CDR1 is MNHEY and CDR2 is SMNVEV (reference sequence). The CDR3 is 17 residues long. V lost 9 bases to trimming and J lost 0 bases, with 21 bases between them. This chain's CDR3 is CARHNLTAPFSGNTIYF. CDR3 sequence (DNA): TGTGCCAGGCATAACTTGACAGCGCCCTTCTCTGGAAACACCATATATTTT.

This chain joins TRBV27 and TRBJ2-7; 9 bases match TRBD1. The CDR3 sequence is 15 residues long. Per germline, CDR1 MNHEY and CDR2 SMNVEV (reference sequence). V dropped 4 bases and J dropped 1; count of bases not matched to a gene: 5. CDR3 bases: TGTGCCAGCAGTTCCCCAGGACAGGGGTCCTACGAGCAGTACTTC. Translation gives CASSSPGQGSYEQYF.

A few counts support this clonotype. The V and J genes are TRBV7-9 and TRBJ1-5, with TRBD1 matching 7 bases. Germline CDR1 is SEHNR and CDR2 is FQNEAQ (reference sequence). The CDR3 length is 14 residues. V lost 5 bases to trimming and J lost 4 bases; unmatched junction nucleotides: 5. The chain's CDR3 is CASSVGQPNQPQHF. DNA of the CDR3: TGTGCCAGCAGCGTGGGACAGCCAAATCAGCCCCAGCATTTT.

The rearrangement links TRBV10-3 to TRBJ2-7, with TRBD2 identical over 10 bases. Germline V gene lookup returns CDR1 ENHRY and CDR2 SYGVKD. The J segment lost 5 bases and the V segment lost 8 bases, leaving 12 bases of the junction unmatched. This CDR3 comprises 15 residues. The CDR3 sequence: CAISPSGRGGDEQYF. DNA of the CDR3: TGTGCCATCTCGCCTAGCGGGAGAGGTGGGGACGAGCAGTACTTC.

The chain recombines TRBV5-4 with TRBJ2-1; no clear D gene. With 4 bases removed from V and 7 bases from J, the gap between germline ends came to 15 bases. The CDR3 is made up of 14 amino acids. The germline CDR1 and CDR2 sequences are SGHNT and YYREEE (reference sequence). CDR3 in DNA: TGTGCCAGCAGCGTCTTCTTGTCCCCTAATGAGCAGTTCTTC. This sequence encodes CASSVFLSPNEQFF. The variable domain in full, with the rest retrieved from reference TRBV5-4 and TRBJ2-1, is ETGVTQSPTHLIKTRGQQVTLRCSSQSGHNTVSWYQQALGQGPQFIFQYYREEENGRGNFPPRFSGLQFPNYSSELNVNALELDDSALYLCASSVFLSPNEQFFGPGTRLTVL.

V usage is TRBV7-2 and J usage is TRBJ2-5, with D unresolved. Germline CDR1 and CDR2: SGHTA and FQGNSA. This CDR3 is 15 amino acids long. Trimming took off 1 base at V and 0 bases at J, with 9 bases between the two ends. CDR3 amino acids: CASSLESRHQETQYF. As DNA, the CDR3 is TGTGCCAGCAGCTTAGAGTCTAGACACCAAGAGACCCAGTACTTC.

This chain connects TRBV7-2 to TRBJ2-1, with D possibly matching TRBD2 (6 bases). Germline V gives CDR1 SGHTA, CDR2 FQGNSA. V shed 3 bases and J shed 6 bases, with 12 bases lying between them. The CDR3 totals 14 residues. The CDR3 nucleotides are TGTGCCAGCAGCTTTCGGCCGGAGGGCAATGAGCAGTTCTTC. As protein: CASSFRPEGNEQFF.

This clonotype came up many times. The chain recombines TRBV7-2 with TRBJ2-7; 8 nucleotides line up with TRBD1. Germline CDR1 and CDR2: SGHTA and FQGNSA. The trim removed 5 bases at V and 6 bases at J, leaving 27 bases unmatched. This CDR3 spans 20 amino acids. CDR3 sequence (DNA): TGTGCCAGCAGCCCTTTTGGGTATTTTACAGGACAGGGCCCTATAGGCGAGCAGTACTTC. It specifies CASSPFGYFTGQGPIGEQYF.